Below, one T cell receptor beta chain is given with its context. These data belong to a study of T-cell memory formation after mild COVID-19. TCRdb ran MiXCR on the 5' RACE reads and lists one entry per CDR3 protein. The table includes more than 150,000 distinct CDR3 sequences, about 9.9% detected once. The CDR3 spans 14 residues. Germline-derived CDR1 and CDR2 are SGHTA and FQGTGA. V was clipped by 5 bases and J by 8 bases; unmatched bases: 7. This receptor was obtained from a man between 18 and 29 years old who had mild COVID-19 (a few samples of this study predate the infection). Cell type and time point are not known. The sample consisted of PBMCs or a T cell subset sorted from them (not recorded which). The chain employs TRBV7-3 and TRBJ1-5, with 9 bases aligning to TRBD1. The CDR3 loop reads CASSRTGGEEPQHF. In nucleotides, the CDR3 is TGTGCCAGCAGCCGAACAGGGGGCGAAGAGCCCCAGCATTTT.